One sample yielded the 13 T cell receptor beta chains listed below, sequenced in a study of low-dose radiotherapy and immunotherapy resistance in tumors. As to time point: before trial treatment. Both TCRalpha and TCRbeta chains were reverse transcribed with V-gene-specific primers. For amplifying TCRs, the PCR ran for about 20 cycles with Phusion, which was used together with a constant-region primer and the adapter on the V primers. TCRdb fed the reads into MiXCR, producing one record per CDR3 protein. The table has approximately 84,000 distinct CDR3 sequences, roughly a sixth seen once; the top ten hold 2.8%. The specimen was PBMCs, collected before treatment. The receptors were gathered from a male donor with prostate cancer.

This chain connects TRBV29-1 to TRBJ1-3, with D possibly being TRBD1 (5 bases). Per the germline V gene, CDR1 is SQVTM and CDR2 is ANQGSEA. Trimming took 7 bases from V and 0 from J, leaving 16 bases between them. The CDR3 loop spans 15 amino acids. Written as DNA, the CDR3 is TGCAGCGCCATCGGGGCCCTAAGCTCTGGAAACACCATATATTTT. The encoded protein is CSAIGALSSGNTIYF.

This clonotype was observed at least ten times. The chain links TRBV5-1 to TRBJ1-1; TRBD1 matches 10 bases. Trimming took 4 bases from V and 4 from J; bases not matched to a gene: 7. The germline V gene encodes CDR1 SGHRS and CDR2 YFSETQ. The CDR3 is 15 residues long. CDR3 nucleotide sequence: TGCGCCAGCAGCCCCTCGGACAGGGGGGTCACTGAAGCTTTCTTT. This codes for CASSPSDRGVTEAFF.

This clonotype was seen repeatedly, ten times or more. The chain employs TRBV5-5 and TRBJ2-5; D is undetermined. The germline V and J ends were trimmed by 4 bases and 0 bases, with 22 bases remaining between them. The CDR3 covers 18 residues. From germline, CDR1 is SGHKS and CDR2 YYEKEE (reference sequence). CDR3 DNA sequence: TGTGCCAGCAGCCTAGGCGGCAGGCCATTTAGGTACCAAGAGACCCAGTACTTC. Its protein product is CASSLGGRPFRYQETQYF.

This clonotype was observed many times. The chain couples TRBV18 to TRBJ2-5; 8 bases agree with TRBD2. V was clipped by 0 bases and J by 5 bases; unmatched bases: 8. The CDR3 runs to 16 residues. Germline-derived CDR1 and CDR2 are KGHSH and LQKENI. CDR3 protein: CASSPPRSGRGETQYF. The CDR3 region has the DNA TGTGCCAGCTCACCACCGAGGAGCGGGAGAGGGGAGACCCAGTACTTC. Variable domain in full (rest from reference TRBV18 and TRBJ2-5): NAGVMQNPRHLVRRRGQEARLRCSPMKGHSHVYWYRQLPEEGLKFMVYLQKENIIDESGMPKERFSAEFPKEGPSILRIQQVVRGDSAAYFCASSPPRSGRGETQYFGPGTRLLVL.

This clonotype was seen many times. The chain has TRBV10-3 and TRBJ2-5; no clear D gene. CDR1 and CDR2 from the germline V gene are ENHRY and SYGVKD. The V end was cut by 2 bases, the J end by 2 bases, with 6 bases between. The CDR3 is 13 residues long. CDR3 residues: CAISEADQETQYF. CDR3 DNA sequence: TGTGCCATCAGTGAGGCAGATCAAGAGACCCAGTACTTC.

On this clonotype itself: A much larger clone is a single base away; this may be a read error. The chain combines TRBV7-9 with TRBJ2-2; D perhaps matches TRBD2 (5 bases). Germline V lookup: CDR1 SEHNR, CDR2 FQNEAQ (reference sequence). The CDR3 extends over 13 amino acids. CDR3 in DNA: TGTGCCAGCAGCTGGGCCCTCACCGGGGAGCTGCTTTTT. Translation gives CASSWALTGELLF.

This clonotype has a count of ten or more. One junction end does not reproduce the germline sequence, and a read error may be involved. The chain has TRBV5-6 and TRBJ2-1, with a weak D call TRBD2 (6 bases). CDR1 and CDR2 (germline): SGHDT, YYEEEE. This CDR3 has 12 amino acids. The CDR3 sequence is CASSLVGGEQFF. In nucleotides, the CDR3 is TGTGCCAGCAGTTTGGTGGGAGGTGAGCAGTTCTTC.

This clonotype was observed at least ten times. The V call is TRBV20-1, the J call TRBJ2-1, with 10 bases aligning to TRBD2. Trimming removed 7 bases from V and 9 bases from J; junction bases left unmatched: 15. CDR3 size: 15 residues. Germline CDR1 and CDR2: DFQATT and SNEGSKA (reference sequence). CDR3 nucleotide sequence: TGCAGTGTCCCGAGCGGGGGGGCGTGGTTGGGTGAGCAGTTCTTC. Translated: CSVPSGGAWLGEQFF.

There are a few counts of this clonotype. The chain combines TRBV5-1 with TRBJ1-6, with TRBD1 identical over 8 bases. J lost 10 bases, V lost 6 bases, and 12 bases had no gene match. The CDR3 runs 15 residues. Germline loops: CDR1 SGHRS, CDR2 YFSETQ. CDR3: CASTISGQGGSPLHF. DNA for the CDR3: TGCGCCAGCACGATATCCGGACAGGGAGGGTCACCCCTCCACTTT.

This clonotype was found many times. The J gene is TRBJ2-3, the V gene TRBV20-1; no reliable D call. Germline-derived CDR1 and CDR2 are DFQATT and SNEGSKA (reference sequence). CDR3 length equals 11 residues. V lost 5 bases and J lost 6, with 9 bases in between. Here the CDR3 reads CSAGKADTQYF. CDR3 bases: TGCAGTGCTGGGAAAGCTGATACGCAGTATTTT.

This clonotype was counted at least ten times. The V call is TRBV20-1, the J call TRBJ2-5, with D maybe TRBD1 (5 bases). Looked up from germline, CDR1 is DFQATT and CDR2 is SNEGSKA (reference sequence). CDR3 length equals 13 residues. V lost 1 base and J 1 base, leaving 7 bases between the germline ends. The DNA for the CDR3 is TGCAGTGCTAGAGGGGGCACCCAAGAGACCCAGTACTTC. This gives the protein CSARGGTQETQYF.

The chain uses TRBV30 and TRBJ2-1; 7 bases are shared with TRBD2. The CDR3 has 16 amino acids. The V and J ends lost 3 bases and 2 bases, in that order; junction bases with no gene match: 10. Per the germline V gene, CDR1 is GTSNPN and CDR2 is SVGIG (reference sequence). The CDR3, as DNA: TGTGCCTGGAGCCGGGGGGTCTTAACCCCCTACAATGAGCAGTTCTTC. It codes for CAWSRGVLTPYNEQFF.

This clonotype was observed many times. The chain uses TRBV11-2 and TRBJ1-1; D may be TRBD1 (6 bases). This CDR3 is 16 amino acids long. CDR1 is SGHAT and CDR2 is FQNNGV in the germline V gene. V was trimmed by 5 bases and J by 1 base, leaving 17 bases between them. DNA of the CDR3: TGTGCCAGCAGCCTAGGCCGGGGGCGGGGGAACACTGAAGCTTTCTTT. Protein: CASSLGRGRGNTEAFF.